This T cell receptor (beta chain) comes out of a study of vaccination effects on CD4 cells after COVID-19. Whole-study findings and limits: Healthy vaccinees' vaccine-induced clones included only 1 of 255 cross-reacting with common cold coronaviruses.

This CDR3 is built from 13 residues. Germline lookup yields CDR1 SNHLY and CDR2 FYNNEI. V lost 8 bases to trimming and J lost 5 bases, with 12 bases between them. Once cultured for 9 to 11 days, the cells underwent separation to obtain CD4+ T cells. Libraries were prepared by immunoSEQ multiplex PCR; TCRdb keeps only in-frame clonotypes and omits some of them. The sample yields 50,000 or so clones, about 67% seen once. Details on this clone: Its antigen is not identified.

The origin of this receptor is a human donor who received a COVID-19 vaccine. The chain couples TRBV2 to TRBJ1-4, with D perhaps TRBD1 (6 bases). The sequences come from CD4+ T cells from PBMCs cultured without peptide, collected before COVID-19 vaccination. For the CDR3, the DNA is TGTGCCAGCCTAACCGGGGGCAATGAAAAACTGTTTTTT. Its protein is CASLTGGNEKLFF.